The present TCR beta chain was sequenced within a study of Ad26.COV2.S vaccination and SARS-CoV-2 variants. Study-level information: Intramuscular Ad26.COV2.S at 5x10^10 or 1x10^11 viral particles. Notes on the study in general: Quantification of TCR breadth and depth may have yielded underestimates of total T cell responses. Vaccinated and placebo-treated recipients had similar non-spike TCR breadth.

Measured with immunoSEQ multiplex PCR; TCRdb has only the in-frame clones, and not every one. The data contain 400,000 to 500,000 clones, 80% to 90% of them seen just once; the ten biggest clones take up 2.5%. This clone was counted a few times. Its antigen is unknown. V shed 4 bases and J shed 4 bases, with 9 bases lying between them. Per germline, CDR1 SGDLS and CDR2 YYNGEE. The length of the CDR3 is 13 residues. Documented treatment: around 19 received Ad26.COV2.S at low or high dose, single or two shots; about 5 received placebo; per-sample allocation not given. Day 63 after the first injection of vaccine or placebo was the sampling time. Vaccination employed an Ad26 vector expressing the Wuhan-strain SARS-CoV-2 spike.

The TCR was taken from a person between 18 and 59 years old who received the Ad26.COV2.S COVID-19 vaccine or a placebo. Sample: peripheral blood, taken in a trial of Ad26.COV2.S vaccine versus placebo. The chain links TRBV9 to TRBJ1-5, with D possibly being TRBD1 (6 bases). CDR3 loop: CASSRTGNQPQHF. The CDR3 coding sequence is TGTGCCAGCAGCAGAACAGGGAATCAGCCCCAGCATTTT.